These 11 T cell receptor beta chains were all obtained from the same sample, sequenced in a study of T cell responses to AZD1222 COVID-19 vaccine. Data came from immunoSEQ multiplex PCR; TCRdb stores just in-frame clones and leaves some out. The profile shows some 110,000 clones, approximately 90% of them singletons. The sample consisted of peripheral blood, taken 28 days after the second AZD1222 dose. The receptor set was obtained from an adult who received the AZD1222 COVID-19 vaccine.

The genes are TRBV2 and TRBJ1-1; D is uncertain. The CDR3 loop spans 16 amino acids. Trimming shortened V by 3 bases and J by 0 bases, and 14 bases separated the two germline ends. Germline-derived CDR1 and CDR2 are SNHLY and FYNNEI. In DNA, the CDR3 is TGTGCCAGCAGTGAGAGGGAGTACACGATGAACACTGAAGCTTTCTTT. Translation gives CASSEREYTMNTEAFF.

This chain links TRBV3-1 (or the pseudogene TRBV3-2) with TRBJ1-6; possibly TRBD1 for D (5 bases). V was shortened by 0 bases and J by 7 bases, with 10 bases between the two germline ends. CDR1 and CDR2 from the germline V gene are LGHDT and YNNKEL (reference sequence). CDR3 length: 15 amino acids. The CDR3 here is CASSQDRGRNSPLHF. As DNA, the CDR3 is TGTGCCAGCAGCCAAGATAGGGGTAGGAATTCACCCCTCCACTTT.

The genes are TRBV9 and TRBJ1-2; perhaps TRBD1 as D (6 bases). V lost 4 bases to trimming and J lost 2 bases, with 12 bases between them. Germline CDR1 and CDR2: SGDLS and YYNGEE. This CDR3 has 14 residues. Here the CDR3 reads CASSPEGVNYGYTF. CDR3 nucleotide sequence: TGTGCCAGCAGCCCGGAGGGGGTAAACTATGGCTACACCTTC.

This chain joins TRBV27 and TRBJ1-4; D call uncertain. The CDR3 extends over 15 amino acids. Trimming cost V 4 bases and J 3 bases, with 12 bases left between them. Germline loops: CDR1 MNHEY, CDR2 SMNVEV (reference sequence). The CDR3 region is CASSSYGAANEKLFF. DNA of the CDR3: TGTGCCAGCAGTTCCTACGGTGCAGCTAATGAAAAACTGTTTTTT.

This rearrangement joins TRBV15 to TRBJ1-1, with 7 bases matching TRBD1. V shed 4 bases, J shed 4 bases, and the junction held 6 bases outside the gene matches. Germline CDR1 is LNHNV and CDR2 is YYDKDF (reference sequence). The CDR3 is 14 amino acids. The CDR3 is CATSNPRDSTEAFF. In nucleotides, the CDR3 is TGTGCCACCAGCAACCCCCGGGACAGCACTGAAGCTTTCTTT.

This clone was observed once. The V and J genes are TRBV10-3 and TRBJ2-7, with 9 bases that match TRBD1. CDR1 and CDR2 from the germline V gene are ENHRY and SYGVKD. This CDR3 has 15 residues. The V and J ends lost 8 bases and 0 bases, in that order; junction bases with no gene match: 8. The CDR3 coding sequence is TGTGCCATCGGGGGAAGACAGGGGGGCTCCTACGAGCAGTACTTC. Its translation is CAIGGRQGGSYEQYF.

The J gene is TRBJ1-6, the V gene TRBV4-2; D is uncertain. V lost 8 bases to trimming and J lost 8 bases, with 19 bases between them. The germline gives CDR1 LGHNA, CDR2 YNFKEQ. The CDR3 extends over 15 amino acids. The CDR3 reads CASHAERRRDSPLHF. The CDR3 region has the DNA TGTGCCAGCCATGCAGAGCGTAGGAGGGATTCACCCCTCCACTTT.

In this sample, this clone turned up once. This CDR3 is also generated by other DNA sequences in the sample. The chain carries TRBV7-2 and TRBJ1-2; weak D call: TRBD1 (6 bases). The CDR3 runs 13 residues. The V and J ends lost 0 bases and 6 bases respectively, with 8 bases between them. Germline V gene sequence: CDR1 SGHTA, CDR2 FQGNSA. The CDR3, as DNA: TGTGCCAGCAGCTTAGCACAGGGAGATGGCTACACCTTC. It yields the protein CASSLAQGDGYTF.

This clone was observed a handful of times. DNA for the CDR3: TGTGCCAGCAGTTACTCACAGGGGGGCTACACCTTC. Translating gives CASSYSQGGYTF. The chain has TRBV6-2 or TRBV6-3 and TRBJ1-2; TRBD1 aligns across 7 bases. The ends lost 0 bases at V and 8 bases at J; junction bases unmatched: 0. The CDR3 totals 12 residues. Per germline, CDR1 MNHEY and CDR2 SVGEGT.

Sample share makes this clone medium-sized. Other DNA sequences in the same sample also yield this CDR3. The chain uses TRBV9 and TRBJ2-7; a weak D match, TRBD2 (6 bases). From germline, CDR1 is SGDLS and CDR2 YYNGEE. The CDR3 sequence is 17 residues long. Trimming removed 2 bases from V and 1 base from J, with 19 bases in between. This chain's CDR3 is CASSVGGRGRRSYEQYF. CDR3 in DNA: TGTGCCAGCAGCGTGGGGGGTCGTGGGAGAAGATCCTACGAGCAGTACTTC. Using reference TRBV9 and TRBJ2-7 for the parts outside the CDR3, the full variable domain is DSGVTQTPKHLITATGQRVTLRCSPRSGDLSVYWYQQSLDQGLQFLIQYYNGEERAKGNILERFSAQQFPDLHSELNLSSLELGDSALYFCASSVGGRGRRSYEQYFGPGTRLTVT.

The V call is TRBV18, the J call TRBJ2-1, with a weak D call TRBD2 (6 bases). The CDR3 runs to 15 residues. Trimming shortened V by 8 bases and J by 4 bases, and 18 bases separated the two germline ends. Germline V gene sequence: CDR1 KGHSH, CDR2 LQKENI. CDR3 sequence reads: CASRVTASEYNEQFF. For the CDR3, the DNA is TGTGCCAGCCGGGTGACCGCTAGCGAGTACAATGAGCAGTTCTTC. The whole variable domain, remainder taken from reference TRBV18 and TRBJ2-1, is NAGVMQNPRHLVRRRGQEARLRCSPMKGHSHVYWYRQLPEEGLKFMVYLQKENIIDESGMPKERFSAEFPKEGPSILRIQQVVRGDSAAYFCASRVTASEYNEQFFGPGTRLTVL.